A selection of T cell receptor beta chains follows, all from one sample in a study of T cells in Graves' hyperthyroidism and ophthalmopathy. One entry per CDR3 protein, called by TCRdb with MiXCR from the multiplex PCR reads. The sample lists hundreds of thousands of distinct CDR3 sequences, approximately 17% seen once, with about 51% in the top ten. What was sequenced was blood. Receptors originate from a woman in her sixties with Graves' ophthalmopathy. Both conserved end residues are part of each CDR3. Fields, in order: D gene, CDR3 length, clone size, J gene, V gene, CDR3 protein, CDR3 DNA. A D gene is named only where the DNA matches it firmly. For some rows the clone size is stated as once, few or many, or as a class when expanded; others skip it.

NA,13,many,TRBJ2-7,TRBV6-6,CASSYSHSYEQYF,TGTGCCAGCAGTTACTCACACTCCTACGAGCAGTACTTC
NA,18,NA,TRBJ1-2,TRBV14,CASSQDITGMDSGYGYTF,TGTGCCAGCAGCCAAGATATAACAGGCATGGACAGCGGGTATGGCTACACCTTC
NA,15,many,TRBJ1-1,TRBV15,CATSRTAQGLGEAFF,TGTGCCACCAGCAGAACAGCACAGGGACTTGGGGAAGCTTTCTTT
NA,15,NA,TRBJ2-7,TRBV28,CASSPGALISYEQYF,TGTGCCAGCAGCCCGGGAGCCCTCATCTCCTACGAGCAGTACTTC
NA,12,few,TRBJ1-2,TRBV19,CASLSQSRGYTF,TGTGCCAGTCTATCCCAGAGTCGAGGCTACACCTTC
TRBD1,14,many,TRBJ1-2,TRBV6-1,CASSTQQGAKGYTF,TGTGCCAGCAGTACACAACAGGGGGCGAAAGGCTACACCTTC
NA,14,many,TRBJ2-5,TRBV5-1,CASSRGDSQETQYF,TGCGCCAGCAGCAGGGGCGACAGCCAAGAGACCCAGTACTTC
NA,15,NA,TRBJ2-1,TRBV5-1,CASSLTGFPYNEQFF,TGCGCCAGCAGCTTGACGGGATTTCCCTACAATGAGCAGTTCTTC
NA,14,NA,TRBJ2-2,TRBV27,CASSQEGFSGELFF,TGTGCCAGCAGTCAGGAAGGGTTCTCCGGGGAGCTGTTTTTT
NA,13,NA,TRBJ2-5,TRBV7-9,CASSFPGDETQYF,TGTGCCAGCAGCTTCCCAGGGGATGAGACCCAGTACTTC
TRBD1,16,few,TRBJ2-2,TRBV7-2,CASSWPGQGGTGELFF,TGTGCCAGCAGCTGGCCGGGACAGGGGGGAACCGGGGAGCTGTTTTTT
NA,13,many,TRBJ2-5,TRBV7-8,CASSLGEQETQYF,TGTGCCAGCAGCTTAGGGGAACAAGAGACCCAGTACTTC
NA,15,NA,TRBJ2-1,TRBV29-1,CSVDIGFSSYNEQFF,TGCAGCGTTGATATAGGTTTTAGCTCCTACAATGAGCAGTTCTTC
TRBD1,16,NA,TRBJ2-1,TRBV4-1,CASSQGTGGGYNEQFF,TGCGCCAGCAGCCAAGGGACAGGGGGTGGCTACAATGAGCAGTTCTTC
TRBD2,22,many,TRBJ2-1,TRBV27,CASGTGTGRLTSGRSSYNEQFF,TGTGCCAGCGGAACCGGGACGGGGCGCCTGACTAGCGGGAGGAGCTCCTACAATGAGCAGTTCTTC
NA,12,NA,TRBJ2-2,TRBV5-1,CASRLGVGELFF,TGCGCCAGCAGGCTAGGGGTCGGGGAGCTGTTTTTT
NA,13,many,TRBJ1-1,TRBV11-2,CASSFHQNTEAFF,TGTGCCAGCAGCTTTCACCAGAACACTGAAGCTTTCTTT
TRBD1,15,many,TRBJ1-5,TRBV20-1,CSAVPGQGAGQPQHF,TGCAGTGCTGTCCCGGGACAGGGGGCCGGTCAGCCCCAGCATTTT
NA,14,many,TRBJ2-4,TRBV4-2,CASSQGTAKNIQYF,TGTGCCAGCAGCCAAGGGACGGCCAAAAACATTCAGTACTTC
NA,15,many,TRBJ1-1,TRBV7-2,CASSLSGLGRTEAFF,TGTGCCAGCAGCTTGTCCGGTCTGGGGCGCACTGAAGCTTTCTTT
NA,16,few,TRBJ2-6,TRBV27,CASSLSQGYGANVLTF,TGTGCCAGCAGTTTATCTCAGGGTTATGGGGCCAACGTCCTGACTTTC
TRBD1,15,many,TRBJ2-7,TRBV20-1,CSARGQGQKLYEQYF,TGCAGTGCTAGAGGACAGGGACAGAAATTATACGAGCAGTACTTC
NA,15,few,TRBJ2-1,TRBV10-2,CASSESLGGRNEQFF,TGCGCCAGCAGTGAGTCGTTGGGGGGCCGAAATGAGCAGTTCTTC
NA,15,NA,TRBJ1-5,TRBV18,CASSLQGNGNQPQHF,TGTGCCAGCTCACTACAGGGTAATGGCAATCAGCCCCAGCATTTT
NA,17,NA,TRBJ2-6,TRBV7-2,CASSFSRLSSGANVLTF,TGTGCCAGCAGCTTTTCTCGCCTGAGCTCTGGGGCCAACGTCCTGACTTTC
NA,14,many,TRBJ1-1,TRBV9,CASSPGWVNTEAFF,TGTGCCAGCAGCCCTGGCTGGGTGAACACTGAAGCTTTCTTT
TRBD2,16,many,TRBJ2-3,TRBV20-1,CSAEGLLAGITDTQYF,TGCAGTGCTGAAGGGTTACTAGCGGGGATCACAGATACGCAGTATTTT
TRBD1,15,few,TRBJ2-7,TRBV6-1,CASSSGTGLSYEQYF,TGTGCCAGCAGCTCCGGGACAGGACTCTCCTACGAGCAGTACTTC
TRBD1,14,few,TRBJ2-3,TRBV20-1,CSARGWTGPDTQYF,TGCAGTGCTAGAGGTTGGACAGGGCCAGATACGCAGTATTTT
NA,12,few,TRBJ2-1,TRBV6-1,CASSWERVEQFF,TGTGCCAGCAGCTGGGAGAGGGTTGAGCAGTTCTTC
NA,13,many,TRBJ2-5,TRBV30,CAWSWAGIETQYF,TGTGCCTGGAGTTGGGCAGGGATCGAGACCCAGTACTTC
NA,13,many,TRBJ1-1,TRBV18,CASHLDLNTEAFF,TGTGCCAGCCATCTTGACCTGAACACTGAAGCTTTCTTT
NA,16,NA,TRBJ1-5,TRBV4-2,CASSQESGLRDQPQHF,TGTGCCAGCAGCCAAGAATCGGGACTTCGCGATCAGCCCCAGCATTTT
NA,14,many,TRBJ1-6,TRBV12-3/TRBV12-4,CASSVGRDYSPLHF,TGTGCCAGCAGTGTGGGACGGGATTATTCACCCCTCCACTTT
NA,13,many,TRBJ1-2,TRBV12-3/TRBV12-4,CASSLAQGYGYTF,TGTGCCAGCAGTTTAGCCCAGGGTTATGGCTACACCTTC
NA,15,NA,TRBJ1-5,TRBV5-5,CASNLAGGINQPQHF,TGTGCCAGCAACTTGGCTGGGGGGATCAATCAGCCCCAGCATTTT
NA,13,many,TRBJ1-2,TRBV6-1,CASTKPGTYGYTF,TGTGCCAGCACGAAGCCAGGGACCTATGGCTACACCTTC